The source of this T cell receptor (beta chain) is a study of T cells in Graves' hyperthyroidism and ophthalmopathy. Study results and limitations: Ophthalmopathy was identified by the model a median 6.5 months ahead of onset.

This CDR3 contains 13 residues. Germline CDR1 is SQVTM and CDR2 is ANQGSEA. V lost 1 base, J lost 2 bases, and 9 bases lay in between. RNA transcripts provided the source from which TCR beta CDR3 regions were amplified. A first-round RT-PCR of the TCR CDR3 used the HTBI primer set. TCRdb re-analysed the multiplex PCR reads in MiXCR, keeping a single row per CDR3 protein. Here the sample spans around 350,000 distinct CDR3 sequences, roughly 25% being singletons. To note about this clonotype: Antigen unknown.

The chain links TRBV29-1 to TRBJ2-7; the D gene is possibly TRBD2 (5 bases). The sample comprised blood. This TCR derives from a man aged 45-65 years with Graves' hyperthyroidism. The CDR3 DNA reads as TGCAGCGTTGAAGCCTCCGGGACCTACGAGCAGTACTTC. Encoded protein: CSVEASGTYEQYF.